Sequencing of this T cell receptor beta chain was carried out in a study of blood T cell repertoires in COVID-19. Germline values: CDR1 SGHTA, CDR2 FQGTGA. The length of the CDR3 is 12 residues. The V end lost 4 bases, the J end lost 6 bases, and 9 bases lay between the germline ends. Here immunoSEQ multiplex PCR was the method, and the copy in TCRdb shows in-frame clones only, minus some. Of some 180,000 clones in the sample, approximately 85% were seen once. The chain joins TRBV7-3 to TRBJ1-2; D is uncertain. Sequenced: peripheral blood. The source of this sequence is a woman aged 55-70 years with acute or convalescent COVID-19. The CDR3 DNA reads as TGTGCCAGCAGCTCAGGAGGGAATGGCTACACCTTC. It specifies CASSSGGNGYTF. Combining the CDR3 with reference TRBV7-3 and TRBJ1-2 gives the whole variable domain GAGVSQTPSNKVTEKGKYVELRCDPISGHTALYWYRQSLGQGPEFLIYFQGTGAADDSGLPNDRFFAVRPEGSVSTLKIQRTERGDSAVYLCASSSGGNGYTFGSGTRLTVV.